The clone carrying this T cell receptor beta chain was observed a few times. This record comes from a study of T cell repertoires in cytomegalovirus infection. TCRdb reprocessed the reads with MiXCR, giving one entry per CDR3 protein. Of under 350,000 distinct CDR3 sequences in the sample, more than 8% were seen once. What was sequenced was PBMCs. This clonotype was sampled from a human donor in good health (CMV status not recorded). Some clones in this sample may be carry-over from other donors' samples.

The CDR3 sequence: CASSYRPSGLWEQYF. DNA for the CDR3: TGTGCCAGCAGTTACAGGCCTAGCGGCCTTTGGGAGCAGTACTTC. The rearrangement joins TRBV6-5 to TRBJ2-7; 7 bases are shared with TRBD2. This CDR3 comprises 15 residues. Germline CDR1 MNHEY, CDR2 SVGAGI. The ends lost 2 bases at V and 7 bases at J; junction bases unmatched: 11.